This TCR beta chain was identified during a study of cytomegalovirus exposure and HLA in healthy donors. The PCR ran on 60 Vbeta and 13 Jbeta primers. The method was immunoSEQ multiplex PCR; TCRdb's version includes in-frame clones alone and lacks a portion of them. Of roughly 120,000 clones listed, nearly 75% are singletons. Material: PBMCs. The source of this sequence is a man aged 25 to 40 in good health and CMV-seropositive.

CDR3 amino acids: CASSILENNEQFF. The CDR3 coding sequence is TGTGCCAGTAGTATCCTGGAGAACAATGAGCAGTTCTTC. The rearrangement links TRBV19 to TRBJ2-1; D remains unclear. The CDR3 spans 13 residues. Per germline, CDR1 LNHDA and CDR2 SQIVND (reference sequence). V lost 3 bases to trimming and J lost 5 bases, with 8 bases between them.